This TCR beta chain was sequenced in a study of blood T cell repertoires in COVID-19. Whole-study context: In each case, the material was cDNA or gDNA derived from T cells, B-cell-depleted T cells, or PBMCs.

TCRdb keeps only in-frame clones here, not all; method: immunoSEQ multiplex PCR. The sample holds 300,000 to 400,000 clones; approximately 87% are singletons and the top ten take around 6%. Trimming cost V 6 bases and J 2 bases; bases outside gene matches: 4. This CDR3 has 14 residues. Germline CDR1 reads MNHEY; CDR2 reads SVGAGI. The sample was peripheral blood. V usage is TRBV6-5 and J usage is TRBJ1-3; TRBD1 matches 7 bases. The TCR originated in a woman in her fifties or sixties with COVID-19, enrolled during active disease. In DNA, the CDR3 is TGTGCCAGCAGCTCCGGACAGGCTGGAAACACCATATATTTT. Translation gives CASSSGQAGNTIYF.